This T cell receptor beta chain derives from a study of T-cell reconstitution after alpha-beta-depleted transplantation in children. The length of the CDR3 is 16 residues. Germline lookup yields CDR1 SGHRS and CDR2 YFSETQ. The V and J ends lost 0 bases and 7 bases, in that order; junction bases with no gene match: 9. Unique molecular identifiers were used in preparing the TCRbeta library. TCRdb re-derived calls from the PCR reads in MiXCR, one entry per CDR3 protein. Of roughly 500,000 distinct CDR3 sequences in the sample, about a sixth were seen once. The table lists this clonotype with a few counts.

The TCR sequence derives from a human donor who donated a stem cell graft to a child with acute lymphoblastic leukemia. The specimen was PBMCs from the stem cell graft donor, collected from the stem cell graft. The chain recombines TRBV5-1 with TRBJ2-7, with TRBD2 matching over 11 bases. DNA for the CDR3: TGCGCCAGCAGCTTGGATGGTCTAGCGGGAGGAAGGGAGCAGTACTTC. It translates to CASSLDGLAGGREQYF.